A selection of T cell receptor beta chains follows, all from one sample in a study of T cells in Graves' hyperthyroidism and ophthalmopathy. One entry per CDR3 protein, called by TCRdb with MiXCR from the multiplex PCR reads. The table lists some 250,000 distinct CDR3 sequences, over 12% of them singletons. Sequencing was done on a sample of blood. The receptors stem from a woman in her 50s with Graves' hyperthyroidism that later progressed to Graves' ophthalmopathy. Each CDR3 is given with its conserved first and last residue. Each record gives: clone size, CDR3 length, V gene, D gene, J gene, CDR3 protein, CDR3 DNA. A D gene is named only where the DNA matches it firmly. The size entry is marked missing in some rows and otherwise reads once, few, many or a size class.

>-|15|TRBV10-2|-|TRBJ2-6
CASMEGWSGANVLTF
TGCGCCAGCATGGAGGGTTGGTCTGGGGCCAACGTCCTGACTTTC
>few|18|TRBV5-1|-|TRBJ2-3
CASSSHPPGRGGPDTQYF
TGCGCCAGCAGCTCACACCCCCCGGGTCGTGGAGGTCCAGATACGCAGTATTTT
>few|15|TRBV7-2|-|TRBJ2-1
CASSSFTTQGDEQFF
TGTGCCAGCAGCTCCTTTACCACACAGGGCGATGAGCAGTTCTTC
>many|13|TRBV6-5|-|TRBJ2-3
CASSYSPEDTQYF
TGTGCCAGCAGTTACTCCCCTGAGGATACGCAGTATTTT
>many|11|TRBV5-1|-|TRBJ2-3
CASSIGDTQYF
TGCGCCAGCAGCATTGGGGATACGCAGTATTTT
>-|14|TRBV7-3|TRBD1|TRBJ1-1
CASSSGQGVAEAFF
TGTGCCAGCAGCTCAGGACAGGGGGTCGCTGAAGCTTTCTTT
>many|14|TRBV15|-|TRBJ1-2
CATSRDRGVDGYTF
TGTGCCACCAGCAGAGATCGAGGGGTAGATGGCTACACCTTC
>-|12|TRBV3-1|-|TRBJ1-1
CASSQDRLEAFF
TGTGCCAGCAGCCAAGATCGTCTTGAAGCTTTCTTT
>many|13|TRBV20-1|-|TRBJ1-2
CSARDMVDYGYTF
TGCAGTGCTAGAGATATGGTGGACTATGGCTACACCTTC
>many|18|TRBV6-1|-|TRBJ1-5
CASSEAGRDYRSNQPQHF
TGTGCCAGCAGTGAAGCGGGAAGGGATTATAGGAGCAATCAGCCCCAGCATTTT
>many|14|TRBV11-2|TRBD2|TRBJ2-1
CASSSTGLASSEFF
TGTGCCAGCAGCTCAACGGGACTAGCAAGTTCGGAGTTCTTC
>many|15|TRBV2|-|TRBJ2-5
CASKYSRAGEETQYF
TGTGCCAGCAAATATTCTCGGGCAGGTGAAGAGACCCAGTACTTC
>-|15|TRBV6-2/TRBV6-3|-|TRBJ1-1
CASTSVGGWITEAFF
TGTGCCAGCACCAGCGTGGGGGGTTGGATAACTGAAGCTTTCTTT
>many|16|TRBV6-1|TRBD2|TRBJ2-5
CASSEEVAGARETQYF
TGTGCCAGCAGTGAAGAAGTAGCGGGAGCGAGGGAGACCCAGTACTTC
>-|16|TRBV12-3/TRBV12-4|-|TRBJ1-6
CASSFDGSSYNSPLHF
TGTGCCAGCAGTTTTGACGGGAGCTCCTATAATTCACCCCTCCACTTT
>many|13|TRBV6-1|-|TRBJ2-1
CASNSGARIEQFF
TGTGCCAGCAACTCCGGGGCTCGAATTGAGCAGTTCTTC
>many|13|TRBV18|-|TRBJ2-2
CASSPQGHGELFF
TGTGCCAGCTCACCGCAGGGACACGGGGAGCTGTTTTTT
>-|14|TRBV5-4|-|TRBJ2-3
CASRDGQDTDTQYF
TGTGCCAGCAGGGACGGACAAGACACAGATACGCAGTATTTT
>many|16|TRBV5-5|-|TRBJ2-2
CASSPEGVGNTGELFF
TGTGCCAGCAGCCCGGAGGGGGTCGGAAACACCGGGGAGCTGTTTTTT
>many|14|TRBV28|-|TRBJ1-2
CASSRAFSGYGYTF
TGTGCCAGCAGTAGGGCCTTCTCGGGCTATGGCTACACCTTC
>many|15|TRBV28|TRBD2|TRBJ2-7
CASRTGLVSSYEQYF
TGTGCCAGCAGGACGGGACTAGTATCGTCCTACGAGCAGTACTTC
>-|16|TRBV28|-|TRBJ1-3
CASSFFTHRSGNTIYF
TGTGCCAGCAGTTTTTTTACCCACAGATCTGGAAACACCATATATTTT
>few|16|TRBV3-1|TRBD2|TRBJ2-2
CASSHRTSGRTGELFF
TGTGCCAGCAGCCATCGGACTAGCGGGCGCACCGGGGAGCTGTTTTTT
>many|14|TRBV2|-|TRBJ1-3
CASRTGSPGNTIYF
TGTGCCAGCAGGACAGGATCGCCTGGAAACACCATATATTTT
>many|14|TRBV6-1|-|TRBJ1-1
CASSEPGRSTEAFF
TGTGCCAGCAGTGAACCGGGAAGAAGCACTGAAGCTTTCTTT
>many|15|TRBV18|TRBD1|TRBJ2-7
CASSPGTGGDYEQYF
TGTGCCAGCTCACCTGGGACAGGGGGCGACTACGAGCAGTACTTC
>few|14|TRBV28|TRBD2|TRBJ2-7
CASSDLAGVYEQYF
TGTGCCAGCAGTGACTTAGCGGGGGTCTACGAGCAGTACTTC
>many|14|TRBV6-1|-|TRBJ2-6
CASRRDSGANVLTF
TGTGCCAGCAGGCGGGACTCTGGGGCCAACGTCCTGACTTTC
>many|15|TRBV6-1|TRBD2|TRBJ2-2
CASSSTSGMAGELFF
TGTGCCAGCAGTTCAACTAGCGGGATGGCCGGGGAGCTGTTTTTT
>few|13|TRBV19|-|TRBJ2-5
CASTGATRGTQYF
TGTGCCAGTACCGGGGCTACCAGGGGGACCCAGTACTTC
>-|13|TRBV27|-|TRBJ2-3
CASIGESTDTQYF
TGTGCCAGCATAGGTGAAAGCACAGATACGCAGTATTTT
>-|15|TRBV19|TRBD1|TRBJ1-5
CASSRLDRVEQPQHF
TGTGCCAGTAGTAGATTAGACAGGGTTGAGCAGCCCCAGCATTTT
>many|14|TRBV12-3/TRBV12-4|TRBD1|TRBJ2-7
CASSYSGTGVLGYF
TGTGCCAGCAGTTATTCCGGGACAGGGGTCCTCGGGTACTTC
>many|12|TRBV28|-|TRBJ1-2
CASEENVSGYTF
TGTGCCAGCGAAGAGAATGTTTCGGGCTACACCTTC
>many|15|TRBV28|TRBD1|TRBJ2-1
CASSRTGLFYNEQFF
TGTGCCAGCAGCAGGACAGGCCTCTTCTACAATGAGCAGTTCTTC
>many|18|TRBV6-1|-|TRBJ1-2
CASRNKAVGQGHSYGYTF
TGTGCCAGCAGGAACAAAGCCGTGGGGCAGGGTCATAGCTATGGCTACACCTTC
>-|15|TRBV20-1|-|TRBJ2-1
CSARDSGKGGNEQFF
TGCAGTGCTAGAGACAGCGGAAAGGGGGGTAATGAGCAGTTCTTC
>-|15|TRBV20-1|TRBD1|TRBJ1-2
CSATQTGDPVYGYTF
TGCAGTGCTACTCAAACAGGGGACCCTGTATATGGCTACACCTTC
>few|15|TRBV3-1|TRBD1|TRBJ1-2
CASSPEGQGSSGYTF
TGTGCCAGCAGCCCTGAAGGACAGGGAAGCTCTGGCTACACCTTC
>-|15|TRBV20-1|-|TRBJ1-1
CSARDRVGAGTEAFF
TGCAGTGCTAGAGATCGCGTGGGGGCAGGCACTGAAGCTTTCTTT
>many|14|TRBV2|-|TRBJ1-4
CATKPVGGNEKLFF
TGTGCCACTAAACCGGTGGGGGGTAATGAAAAACTGTTTTTT
>many|13|TRBV18|-|TRBJ2-7
CASSPPRTYEQYF
TGTGCCAGCTCACCACCCAGGACTTACGAGCAGTACTTC
>many|16|TRBV27|TRBD2|TRBJ2-1
CASSSLAGRGWYEQFF
TGTGCCAGCAGTTCACTAGCGGGAAGGGGGTGGTATGAGCAGTTCTTC